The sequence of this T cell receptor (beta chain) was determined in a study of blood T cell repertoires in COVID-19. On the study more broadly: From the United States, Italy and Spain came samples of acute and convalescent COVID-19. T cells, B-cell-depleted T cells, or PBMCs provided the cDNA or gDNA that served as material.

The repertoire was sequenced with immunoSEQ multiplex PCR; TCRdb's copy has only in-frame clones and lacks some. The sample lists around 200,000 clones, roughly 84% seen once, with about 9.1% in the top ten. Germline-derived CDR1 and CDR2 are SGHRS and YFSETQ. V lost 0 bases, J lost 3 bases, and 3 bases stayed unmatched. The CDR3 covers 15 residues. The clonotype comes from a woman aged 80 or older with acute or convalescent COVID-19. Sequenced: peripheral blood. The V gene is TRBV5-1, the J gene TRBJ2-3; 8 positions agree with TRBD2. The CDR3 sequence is CASSLGLASTDTQYF. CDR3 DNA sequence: TGCGCCAGCAGCTTGGGACTAGCGTCGACAGATACGCAGTATTTT.